This passage covers 29 T cell receptor beta chains from one sample sequenced in a study of T cell changes during pregnancy in multiple sclerosis. Libraries were prepared by immunoSEQ multiplex PCR; TCRdb keeps only in-frame clonotypes and omits some of them. Of 60,000 to 85,000 clones in the sample, under 95% are singletons; the top ten hold 1.3% to 1.5%. The specimen was peripheral blood, collected in the second trimester of pregnancy. These receptors were taken from a female donor in good health, enrolled as a control in a pregnancy study.

This chain links TRBV2 with TRBJ1-3, with 7 bases matching TRBD1. CDR1 and CDR2 (germline): SNHLY, FYNNEI. The ends lost 6 bases at V and 4 bases at J; junction bases unmatched: 6. This CDR3 contains 14 residues. The CDR3 loop is CASSSDRVGNTIYF. The CDR3 nucleotides are TGTGCCAGCAGCTCAGACAGGGTGGGAAACACCATATATTTT.

This chain links TRBV18 with TRBJ1-4, with 7 bases aligning to TRBD1. V was clipped by 6 bases and J by 6 bases; unmatched bases: 7. This CDR3 has 14 residues. In germline, CDR1 is KGHSH, CDR2 LQKENI. CDR3 loop: CASSVAGGHEKLFF. The DNA of the CDR3 is TGTGCCAGCTCTGTGGCAGGGGGACATGAAAAACTGTTTTTT.

The rearrangement joins TRBV18 to TRBJ2-2; 7 bases agree with TRBD1. This CDR3 has 18 residues. V was clipped by 0 bases and J by 2 bases; unmatched bases: 9. Germline loops: CDR1 KGHSH, CDR2 LQKENI. CDR3 sequence: CASSPPNKGGANTGELFF. CDR3 DNA: TGTGCCAGCTCACCACCGAATAAAGGGGGCGCAAACACCGGGGAGCTGTTTTTT. The whole variable domain, remainder taken from reference TRBV18 and TRBJ2-2, is NAGVMQNPRHLVRRRGQEARLRCSPMKGHSHVYWYRQLPEEGLKFMVYLQKENIIDESGMPKERFSAEFPKEGPSILRIQQVVRGDSAAYFCASSPPNKGGANTGELFFGEGSRLTVL.

The J gene is TRBJ2-2, the V gene TRBV7-9; 7 bases match TRBD2. Germline lookup yields CDR1 SEHNR and CDR2 FQNEAQ (reference sequence). V lost 5 bases, J lost 0 bases, and 6 bases stayed unmatched. The CDR3 spans 16 residues. The CDR3 DNA reads as TGTGCCAGCAGCCCAATAGCGGGCCCGAACACCGGGGAGCTGTTTTTT. Translated: CASSPIAGPNTGELFF.

This clone appeared once. The chain joins TRBV4-1 to TRBJ2-3; possible D gene TRBD2, 6 bases. V was trimmed by 3 bases and J by 6 bases, leaving 10 bases between them. CDR3 size: 13 residues. Germline CDR1 MGHRA, CDR2 YSYEKL. The CDR3 loop is CASSQGGMDTQYF. Here the CDR3 DNA reads TGCGCCAGCAGCCAGGGGGGAATGGATACGCAGTATTTT.

This clone is a singleton in its sample. V gene TRBV19 combines with J gene TRBJ2-7; 7 positions agree with TRBD1. CDR1 is LNHDA, CDR2 SQIVND, per germline (reference sequence). The CDR3 has 15 residues. Losses at the gene ends were 3 bases for V and 0 bases for J; bases not matched to a gene: 5. CDR3 sequence reads: CASSIEAGGSYEQYF. CDR3 nucleotide sequence: TGTGCCAGTAGTATCGAGGCAGGGGGCTCCTACGAGCAGTACTTC.

This clone came up a few times. The chain is built from TRBV6-5 and TRBJ1-6; D not resolved. The CDR3 is 12 amino acids. Germline V gene lookup returns CDR1 MNHEY and CDR2 SVGAGI. Trimming removed 4 bases from V and 10 bases from J, with 8 bases in between. CDR3 DNA sequence: TGTGCCAGCAGTTTAACGGGGTCACCCCTCCACTTT. It yields the protein CASSLTGSPLHF.

The CDR3 DNA is TGCGCCAGCAGCCCTTTATCCGACAGGGGGAAAGCTAATGAAAAACTGTTTTTT. Residues: CASSPLSDRGKANEKLFF. V and J are TRBV4-1 and TRBJ1-4, with 9 bases lining up with TRBD1. The CDR3 runs to 18 residues. Trimming took 4 bases from V and 3 from J; bases not matched to a gene: 12. Germline CDR1 MGHRA, CDR2 YSYEKL.

The chain has TRBV6-1 and TRBJ2-1; 11 positions match TRBD1. V gave up 3 bases and J gave up 2 bases; unmatched junction bases: 0. This CDR3 comprises 15 residues. Germline assignment: CDR1 MNHNS and CDR2 SASEGT. CDR3 protein: CASSEGQGAYNEQFF. Written as DNA, the CDR3 is TGTGCCAGCAGTGAGGGACAGGGGGCCTACAATGAGCAGTTCTTC.

The chain carries TRBV28 and TRBJ2-5; D might be TRBD2 (5 bases). This CDR3 comprises 13 residues. V was trimmed by 6 bases and J by 0 bases, leaving 8 bases between them. Germline assignment: CDR1 MDHEN and CDR2 SYDVKM. Here the CDR3 reads CASSPGNQETQYF. The CDR3 DNA is TGTGCCAGCAGCCCCGGGAACCAAGAGACCCAGTACTTC.

V gene TRBV28 combines with J gene TRBJ2-1; 7 nucleotides line up with TRBD2. V dropped 5 bases and J dropped 15; count of bases not matched to a gene: 13. The CDR3 spans 13 residues. Germline assignment: CDR1 MDHEN and CDR2 SYDVKM. The CDR3 bases are TGTGCCAGCAGTCCGGGGAGGGAGATAAAGCTGTTCTTC. This translates into CASSPGREIKLFF.

The chain joins TRBV2 to TRBJ2-2, with 9 bases aligning to TRBD2. CDR1 is SNHLY and CDR2 is FYNNEI in the germline V gene. V lost 3 bases and J lost 0; bases outside the gene matches: 5. This CDR3 has 17 amino acids. CDR3 amino acids: CASSDGRGGSNTGELFF. CDR3 in DNA: TGTGCCAGCAGTGACGGGCGGGGGGGCTCGAACACCGGGGAGCTGTTTTTT.

The chain recombines TRBV28 with TRBJ1-1; 8 bases map to TRBD1. The CDR3 length is 15 residues. V lost 6 bases to trimming and J lost 1 base; unmatched junction nucleotides: 7. Germline V gene sequence: CDR1 MDHEN, CDR2 SYDVKM. The CDR3 region has the DNA TGTGCCAGCAGCCCGACAGGGGTAACGAACACTGAAGCTTTCTTT. Amino acid sequence: CASSPTGVTNTEAFF.

The chain combines TRBV11-3 with TRBJ2-1, with 15 bases fitting TRBD2. The CDR3 is 18 amino acids. Trimming took 2 bases from V and 6 from J; bases not matched to a gene: 8. Looked up from germline, CDR1 is SGHNT and CDR2 is YENEEA. The CDR3 DNA sequence: TGTGCCAGCAGCTTAACTCTATGGACTAGCGGGAGGGCCAATGAGCAGTTCTTC. As protein: CASSLTLWTSGRANEQFF.

The rearrangement joins TRBV27 to TRBJ2-1; 7 positions match TRBD2. Germline V gene sequence: CDR1 MNHEY, CDR2 SMNVEV (reference sequence). The CDR3 loop spans 13 amino acids. V gave up 3 bases and J gave up 12 bases; unmatched junction bases: 8. In DNA form, the CDR3 reads TGTGCCAGCAGTTTTGTGCGGGAGAGGGGGCAGTTCTTC. Encoded protein: CASSFVRERGQFF.

The rearrangement joins TRBV7-9 to TRBJ2-1; TRBD2 agrees at 11 bases. The V and J ends lost 4 bases and 6 bases, in that order; junction bases with no gene match: 5. The CDR3 is 15 amino acids. Germline V gene sequence: CDR1 SEHNR, CDR2 FQNEAQ (reference sequence). The CDR3 region has the DNA TGTGCCAGCAGCTCTCAACTAGCGGGAGTCAATGAGCAGTTCTTC. As protein: CASSSQLAGVNEQFF. The full variable domain, in which reference TRBV7-9 and TRBJ2-1 provide the parts outside the CDR3, is DTGVSQNPRHKITKRGQNVTFRCDPISEHNRLYWYRQTLGQGPEFLTYFQNEAQLEKSRLLSDRFSAERPKGSFSTLEIQRTEQGDSAMYLCASSSQLAGVNEQFFGPGTRLTVL.

V is TRBV6-5 and J is TRBJ1-3; the match to TRBD1 covers 8 bases. With V trimmed by 4 bases and J by 0 bases, 5 bases remained unmatched. Germline values: CDR1 MNHEY, CDR2 SVGAGI. The CDR3 is 16 amino acids. In DNA, the CDR3 is TGTGCCAGCAGTTCCGGGACAGGAGCCTCTGGAAACACCATATATTTT. The encoded protein is CASSSGTGASGNTIYF.

The V gene is TRBV28, the J gene TRBJ1-2; the D gene is possibly TRBD1 (5 bases). Per the germline V gene, CDR1 is MDHEN and CDR2 is SYDVKM. The CDR3 contains 14 residues. V dropped 2 bases and J dropped 4 bases, with 11 bases sitting between them. In DNA form, the CDR3 reads TGTGCCAGCAGTTTACAGGACATCCTCTATGGCTACACCTTC. Translation: CASSLQDILYGYTF.

The V and J genes are TRBV27 and TRBJ2-1, with 9 bases identical to TRBD2. J gave up 2 bases and V 5 bases, and 10 bases lay outside the gene matches. Per the germline V gene, CDR1 is MNHEY and CDR2 is SMNVEV (reference sequence). This CDR3 has 17 amino acids. In DNA, the CDR3 is TGTGCCAGCAGTCTGCGTAGCGGGAGAGGGGCCTACAATGAGCAGTTCTTC. It yields the protein CASSLRSGRGAYNEQFF.

The chain uses TRBV7-9 and TRBJ2-7; 10 bases match TRBD2. The V gene end was trimmed by 8 bases and the J gene end by 6 bases; junction bases not matched to a gene: 10. Looked up from germline, CDR1 is SEHNR and CDR2 is FQNEAQ (reference sequence). The CDR3 extends over 14 amino acids. The DNA for the CDR3 is TGTGCCAGCGCAAGGGCTAGCGGGAGTACCGAGCAGTACTTC. It translates to CASARASGSTEQYF.

The V call is TRBV13, the J call TRBJ2-7; perhaps TRBD2 as D (6 bases). Per the germline V gene, CDR1 is PRHDT and CDR2 is FYEKMQ (reference sequence). Deletions cut 3 bases from V and 5 bases from J, with 14 bases between. This CDR3 is built from 14 residues. In DNA, the CDR3 is TGTGCCAGCAGCTTCAAGCGGGTTTCCCACGAGCAGTACTTC. Protein product: CASSFKRVSHEQYF.

V and J are TRBV2 and TRBJ2-1; 8 nucleotides agree with TRBD1. The CDR3 is made up of 14 amino acids. V shed 5 bases and J 8 bases; nucleotides not matched to a gene: 8. Germline CDR1 SNHLY, CDR2 FYNNEI. CDR3 amino acids: CASSLGQARDEQFF. CDR3 nucleotide sequence: TGTGCCAGCAGTCTGGGACAGGCTCGCGATGAGCAGTTCTTC.

The V gene is TRBV6-1, the J gene TRBJ1-5; the D is unclear. This CDR3 comprises 15 residues. Deletions cut 2 bases from V and 7 bases from J, with 15 bases between. Germline loops: CDR1 MNHNS, CDR2 SASEGT. The CDR3 region has the DNA TGTGCCAGCAGTGAACTGGGGAGCGCCGGACAGCCCCAGCATTTT. It translates to CASSELGSAGQPQHF.

The V call is TRBV11-2, the J call TRBJ2-5; TRBD1 matches 7 bases. Trimming cost V 6 bases and J 5 bases; bases outside gene matches: 6. The CDR3 sequence is 13 residues long. Germline V gives CDR1 SGHAT, CDR2 FQNNGV. For the CDR3, the DNA is TGTGCCAGCAGTTGGGACAGTAGGGAGACCCAGTACTTC. This sequence encodes CASSWDSRETQYF. Full variable domain (remainder filled in from reference TRBV11-2 and TRBJ2-5): EAGVAQSPRYKIIEKRQSVAFWCNPISGHATLYWYQQILGQGPKLLIQFQNNGVVDDSQLPKDRFSAERLKGVDSTLKIQPAKLEDSAVYLCASSWDSRETQYFGPGTRLLVL.

This clone came up once. The chain is built from TRBV18 and TRBJ1-1; 10 bases are a match to TRBD1. The CDR3 extends over 15 amino acids. The germline V gene has CDR1 KGHSH and CDR2 LQKENI. The junction had 2 bases not matched to a gene; V was cut back by 4 bases and J by 0 bases. As DNA, the CDR3 is TGTGCCAGCTCACGGGACAGGGGAATGAACACTGAAGCTTTCTTT. Amino acid sequence: CASSRDRGMNTEAFF.

The chain employs TRBV28 and TRBJ2-7; 9 bases align to TRBD1. Trimming took 6 bases from V and 7 from J; bases not matched to a gene: 4. CDR3 length: 12 residues. In germline, CDR1 is MDHEN, CDR2 SYDVKM. DNA of the CDR3: TGTGCCAGCAGCGAGACAGGGGGTGAGCAGTACTTC. It yields the protein CASSETGGEQYF.

The rearrangement links TRBV19 to TRBJ2-3, with TRBD2 as a possible D gene (5 bases). Germline CDR1 is LNHDA and CDR2 is SQIVND (reference sequence). The CDR3 is 15 residues long. Deletions cut 1 base from V and 1 base from J, with 9 bases between. CDR3 sequence: CASSIVSRGTDTQYF. For the CDR3, the DNA is TGTGCCAGTAGTATAGTTTCGAGGGGCACAGATACGCAGTATTTT.

The chain combines TRBV4-2 with TRBJ1-1; D unresolved. Trimming shortened V by 0 bases and J by 2 bases, and 10 bases separated the two germline ends. Germline assignment: CDR1 LGHNA and CDR2 YNFKEQ. The CDR3 covers 15 residues. This CDR3 reads CASSQDSEANTEAFF. CDR3 coding DNA: TGTGCCAGCAGCCAAGATAGCGAGGCAAACACTGAAGCTTTCTTT.

The chain joins TRBV7-9 to TRBJ1-1, with 7 bases identical to TRBD1. The CDR3 spans 15 residues. Germline V gene lookup returns CDR1 SEHNR and CDR2 FQNEAQ (reference sequence). Trimming removed 3 bases from V and 3 bases from J; junction bases left unmatched: 7. The CDR3 DNA reads as TGTGCCAGCAGCTTCGAGGGGGCGCGGGACACTGAAGCTTTCTTT. It codes for CASSFEGARDTEAFF.